The 23 T cell receptor beta chains presented below share a single source sample, sequenced in a study of blood T cell repertoires in COVID-19. The protocol was immunoSEQ multiplex PCR, while the TCRdb copy is restricted to in-frame clones and leaves out a portion. The repertoire holds 250,000 to 300,000 clones, with 85% to 90% as singletons. The sequenced sample consisted of peripheral blood. The receptors here all came from a woman aged 40 to 50 with acute or convalescent COVID-19.

V and J are TRBV29-1 and TRBJ2-7; 9 bases align to TRBD1. This CDR3 region has 13 residues. Germline V CDR1 and CDR2: SQVTM, ANQGSEA. V lost 5 bases, J lost 5 bases, and 7 bases stayed unmatched. CDR3 nucleotides: TGCAGCGTTCTTATACAGGGGGCCCACGAGCAGTACGTC. Residues: CSVLIQGAHEQYV.

This chain joins TRBV6-1 and TRBJ1-5; D is unresolved. Germline V gene data show CDR1 as MNHNS and CDR2 as SASEGT. This CDR3 comprises 14 residues. Between the trimmed V and J ends, which lost 3 bases and 3 bases, there was a span of 9 bases. CDR3 sequence: CASSDGYLNQPQHF. The DNA of the CDR3 is TGTGCCAGCAGTGACGGTTACCTCAATCAGCCCCAGCATTTT.

The gene calls are TRBV20-1 and TRBJ2-4; 7 nucleotides line up with TRBD1. The CDR3 is 11 residues long. CDR1 and CDR2 (germline): DFQATT, SNEGSKA (reference sequence). The junction had 3 bases not matched to a gene; V was cut back by 2 bases and J by 11 bases. CDR3 nucleotides: TGCAGTGCTAGAAACAGGGGTTTTCAGTACTTC. Protein: CSARNRGFQYF.

The V gene is TRBV25-1, the J gene TRBJ1-2; 8 positions agree with TRBD1. The V segment lost 10 bases and the J segment 8 bases; nucleotides outside the gene matches: 18. CDR1 is MGHDK, CDR2 SYGVNS, per germline. This CDR3 spans 15 amino acids. CDR3 in DNA: TGTGCCACCAACCTTTATGGACAGGGCGAAGGCGGCTACACCTTC. Protein: CATNLYGQGEGGYTF.

V usage is TRBV3-1 (or the pseudogene TRBV3-2) and J usage is TRBJ2-2, with TRBD2 matching over 9 bases. CDR3 length equals 17 residues. V shed 1 base, J shed 2 bases, and the junction held 5 bases outside the gene matches. Germline V gene lookup returns CDR1 LGHDT and CDR2 YNNKEL (reference sequence). Written as DNA, the CDR3 is TGTGCCAGCAGCCAAGTTCGGCGGGGGGGAAACACCGGGGAGCTGTTTTTT. It specifies CASSQVRRGGNTGELFF.

V is TRBV6-5 and J is TRBJ1-1; no reliable D call. The germline V gene has CDR1 MNHEY and CDR2 SVGAGI. V lost 8 bases and J 4 bases, leaving 14 bases between the germline ends. The CDR3 runs to 13 residues. CDR3 DNA: TGTGCCAGCGCACCGAGCCTAGTCACTGAAGCTTTCTTT. Its protein is CASAPSLVTEAFF.

This chain joins TRBV29-1 and TRBJ1-1; no definite D call. V lost 7 bases and J lost 4, with 22 bases in between. This CDR3 has 15 amino acids. From germline, CDR1 is SQVTM and CDR2 ANQGSEA. The CDR3 region has the DNA TGCAGCGCCCTAAGCACCAGAGGGCAGCCCACTGAAGCTTTCTTT. Protein: CSALSTRGQPTEAFF.

The chain recombines TRBV2 with TRBJ1-5, with TRBD1 identical over 9 bases. V lost 0 bases, J lost 4 bases, and 7 bases stayed unmatched. There are 17 residues in the CDR3. Germline V gene data show CDR1 as SNHLY and CDR2 as FYNNEI. The CDR3 loop reads CASSEAADRGLNQPQHF. Here the CDR3 DNA reads TGTGCCAGCAGTGAAGCGGCGGACAGGGGTTTGAATCAGCCCCAGCATTTT. Full variable domain (outside the CDR3, taken from reference TRBV2 and TRBJ1-5): EPEVTQTPSHQVTQMGQEVILRCVPISNHLYFYWYRQILGQKVEFLVSFYNNEISEKSEIFDDQFSVERPDGSNFTLKIRSTKLEDSAMYFCASSEAADRGLNQPQHFGDGTRLSIL.

This clone was counted a single time. The CDR3 sequence is CASTLSSSNQPQHF. As DNA, the CDR3 is TGTGCCAGCACCCTATCGAGTAGCAATCAGCCCCAGCATTTT. The chain is built from TRBV3-1 (or the pseudogene TRBV3-2) and TRBJ1-5, with unresolved D. CDR1 is LGHDT, CDR2 YNNKEL, per germline (reference sequence). This CDR3 is 14 amino acids long. V lost 7 bases, J lost 0 bases, and 10 bases lay in between.

This chain uses TRBV6-5 with TRBJ1-5, with 9 bases that match TRBD1. V shed 6 bases, J shed 1 base, and the junction held 4 bases outside the gene matches. The CDR3 extends over 15 amino acids. CDR1 and CDR2 from the germline V gene are MNHEY and SVGAGI. CDR3 DNA sequence: TGTGCCAGCAGCGGGACAGGGTTCAGCAATCAGCCCCAGCATTTT. This sequence encodes CASSGTGFSNQPQHF.

In its sample, this clone was seen once. V gene TRBV21-1 combines with J gene TRBJ1-4. TRBV21-1 is termed a pseudogene. This CDR3 is 16 amino acids long. CDR3 protein: CASSTRPARRGEKLFF. CDR3 nucleotide sequence: TGTGCCAGCAGCACGAGACCGGCCCGGCGGGGCGAAAAACTGTTTTTT.

This chain links TRBV29-1 with TRBJ2-1; perhaps TRBD2 as D (5 bases). The germline CDR1 and CDR2 sequences are SQVTM and ANQGSEA. Trimming shortened V by 0 bases and J by 8 bases, and 11 bases separated the two germline ends. CDR3 length: 13 amino acids. The DNA for the CDR3 is TGCAGCGTTGAAGACGGGAAGGGATATGAGCAGTTCTTC. It encodes CSVEDGKGYEQFF.

The chain is built from TRBV10-1 and TRBJ2-5, with D perhaps matching TRBD1 (5 bases). Germline V gene data show CDR1 as WNHNN and CDR2 as SYGVQD (reference sequence). This CDR3 has 14 amino acids. The V end lost 4 bases, the J end lost 0 bases, and 9 bases lay between the germline ends. CDR3 residues: CASSVSRDQETQYF. The DNA for the CDR3 is TGCGCCAGCAGTGTCAGCAGGGACCAAGAGACCCAGTACTTC.

V gene TRBV18 combines with J gene TRBJ1-6, with TRBD1 identical over 7 bases. The CDR3 spans 15 residues. Trimming removed 3 bases from V and 3 bases from J; junction bases left unmatched: 2. Germline V gene sequence: CDR1 KGHSH, CDR2 LQKENI. The CDR3 is CASSPGQHYNSPLHF. CDR3 nucleotides: TGTGCCAGCTCACCGGGACAGCACTATAATTCACCCCTCCACTTT.

V and J are TRBV23-1 and TRBJ2-7; a weak D match, TRBD1 (5 bases). TRBV23-1 is an ORF, and what it does is uncertain. The CDR3 runs to 18 residues. V gave up 0 bases and J gave up 4 bases, with 22 bases separating them. Here the CDR3 reads CASSQSRGINRAIYEQYV. The CDR3 bases are TGCGCCAGCAGTCAATCTAGGGGCATTAACCGAGCCATTTACGAGCAGTACGTC.

This clone occurred once. The chain carries TRBV6-6 and TRBJ1-4, with TRBD1 matching over 8 bases. Germline V lookup: CDR1 MNHNY, CDR2 SVGAGI (reference sequence). This CDR3 contains 14 residues. The ends lost 7 bases at V and 6 bases at J; junction bases unmatched: 7. CDR3 bases: TGTGCCAGCACCGCGGACAGGGCACATGAAAAACTGTTTTTT. Amino acids: CASTADRAHEKLFF.

The rearrangement links TRBV3-1 (or the pseudogene TRBV3-2) to TRBJ2-5; 9 bases map to TRBD1. J was trimmed by 7 bases and V by 7 bases; bases with no gene match: 7. Germline CDR1 LGHDT, CDR2 YNNKEL (reference sequence). The CDR3 is made up of 13 amino acids. The CDR3 spells CASTDRGERTQYF. The CDR3 DNA sequence: TGTGCCAGCACCGACAGGGGGGAACGGACCCAGTACTTC.

The chain is built from TRBV5-6 and TRBJ2-7; D possibly corresponds to TRBD2 (5 bases). The V end was cut by 4 bases, the J end by 2 bases, with 10 bases between. CDR3 length equals 13 residues. Germline assignment: CDR1 SGHDT and CDR2 YYEEEE. This chain's CDR3 is CASSPGRAYEQYV. CDR3 sequence (DNA): TGTGCCAGCAGCCCTGGGAGAGCCTACGAGCAGTACGTC.

The rearrangement links TRBV4-1 to TRBJ2-1; D unresolved. V gave up 2 bases and J gave up 4 bases, with 3 bases separating them. The V gene's germline CDR1 is MGHRA and CDR2 YSYEKL. CDR3 length: 12 amino acids. DNA of the CDR3: TGCGCCAGCAGCCAAATATACAATGAGCAGTTCTTC. It is translated as CASSQIYNEQFF.

With regard to this clone: Other DNA variants within this sample encode the same CDR3. The rearrangement links TRBV2 to TRBJ1-2; D call uncertain. This CDR3 is 14 amino acids long. V lost 3 bases to trimming and J lost 2 bases, with 10 bases between them. Germline V gives CDR1 SNHLY, CDR2 FYNNEI. CDR3 coding DNA: TGTGCCAGCAGTGAGGGCAGAGGGAACTATGGCTACACCTTC. Residues: CASSEGRGNYGYTF.

V usage is TRBV4-1 and J usage is TRBJ2-3; 7 bases match TRBD1. Germline-derived CDR1 and CDR2 are MGHRA and YSYEKL. The length of the CDR3 is 13 residues. V was pared by 2 bases and J by 5 bases, with 1 base of the junction left unmatched. As DNA, the CDR3 is TGCGCCAGCAGCCAAACAGGGGTAGATACGCAGTATTTT. Its protein is CASSQTGVDTQYF.

J is TRBJ1-2 and V is TRBV9; TRBD1 matches at 9 bases. V trimming: 2 bases; J trimming: 2 bases; junction bases outside the gene matches: 7. The CDR3 consists of 16 residues. From germline, CDR1 is SGDLS and CDR2 YYNGEE. The CDR3 DNA is TGTGCCAGCAGCGTTGGGGCCGGGACAGGGAACTATGGCTACACCTTC. This encodes CASSVGAGTGNYGYTF.

The chain recombines TRBV27 with TRBJ1-5, with 9 bases fitting TRBD1. The V segment lost 6 bases and the J segment 7 bases; nucleotides outside the gene matches: 7. This CDR3 spans 14 amino acids. Germline values: CDR1 MNHEY, CDR2 SMNVEV (reference sequence). The CDR3 loop is CASRLQGAGQPQHF. The CDR3 nucleotides are TGTGCCAGCAGGTTACAGGGGGCTGGACAGCCCCAGCATTTT.